The present entry profiles one T cell receptor beta chain with its context. CDR3 length equals 11 residues. Per germline, CDR1 DFQATT and CDR2 SNEGSKA (reference sequence). Deletions cut 5 bases from V and 5 bases from J, with 10 bases between. These data are taken from a study of T cell responses to AZD1222 COVID-19 vaccine. The method was immunoSEQ multiplex PCR; TCRdb's version includes in-frame clones alone and lacks a portion of them. The sample contains about 130,000 clones, about 90% of which appear only once. The J gene is TRBJ2-7, the V gene TRBV20-1; D is undetermined. The sample here was peripheral blood, taken on day 0 of AZD1222 vaccination. The TCR was taken from an adult in good health. The CDR3 here is CSASRIHEQYF. The CDR3 coding sequence is TGCAGTGCTTCTCGTATACACGAGCAGTACTTC.